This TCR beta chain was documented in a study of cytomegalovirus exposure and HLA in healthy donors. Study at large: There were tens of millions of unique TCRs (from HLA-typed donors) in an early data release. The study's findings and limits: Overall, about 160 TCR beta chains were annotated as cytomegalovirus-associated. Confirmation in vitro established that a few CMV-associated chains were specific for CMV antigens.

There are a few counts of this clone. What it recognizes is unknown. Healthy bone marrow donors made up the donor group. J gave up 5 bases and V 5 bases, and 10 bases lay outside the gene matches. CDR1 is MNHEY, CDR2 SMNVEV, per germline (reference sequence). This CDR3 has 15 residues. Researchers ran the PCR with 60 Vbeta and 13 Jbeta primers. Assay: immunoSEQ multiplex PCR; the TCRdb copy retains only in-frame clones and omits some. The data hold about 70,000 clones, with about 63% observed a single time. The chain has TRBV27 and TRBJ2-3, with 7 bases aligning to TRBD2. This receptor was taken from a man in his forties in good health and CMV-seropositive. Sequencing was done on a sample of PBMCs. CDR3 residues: CASSPELATRDTQYF. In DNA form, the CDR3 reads TGTGCCAGCAGTCCCGAACTAGCGACCAGAGATACGCAGTATTTT.